This T cell receptor beta chain was captured by sequencing in a study of a mutant IDH1 vaccine in newly diagnosed glioma. Study details: The start of vaccination came 4-6 weeks after radiotherapy alone, or with temozolomide cycles. Week 35 brought visit V12, which was followed by visit V13 at week 47. Former treatment meant radiotherapy, temozolomide, or both; the majority had gotten both.

Profiled with immunoSEQ multiplex PCR; TCRdb holds only in-frame clones, not every one. There are 30,000 to 40,000 clones in the sample; about four fifths occur only once, and approximately 2.9% lies in the top ten. The sample's time point: week 35, safety follow-up. What each vaccine dose contained was 300 ug of mutant IDH1 20-mer peptide, accompanied by topical imiquimod. In weeks 1, 3, 5, 7, 11, 15, 19 and 23, patients were immunized, eight times in all. Trimming removed 3 bases from V and 0 bases from J, with 12 bases in between. CDR1 and CDR2 from the germline V gene are MNHEY and SMNVEV (reference sequence). This CDR3 is built from 15 residues. Concerning this clone: Antigen unknown.

Sequencing used PBMCs, obtained from a glioma patient whose treatment included an IDH1 peptide vaccine. This receptor was obtained from a man aged 35 to 55 with glioma. Some clones in this sample may be carry-over from other donors' samples. The chain couples TRBV27 to TRBJ2-7; a possible D gene is TRBD1 (6 bases). CDR3 amino acids: CASSFSDRYSYEQYF. CDR3 DNA: TGTGCCAGCAGTTTCTCGGACAGATACTCCTACGAGCAGTACTTC.